This passage covers 20 T cell receptor beta chains from one sample sequenced in a study of blood T cell repertoires in COVID-19. TCRdb's table, derived via immunoSEQ multiplex PCR, lists solely in-frame clones and lacks some. The table records approximately 240,000 clones, approximately 91% of them present only once. Specimen: peripheral blood. These receptors came from a middle-aged woman who had recovered from COVID-19.

This chain connects TRBV5-5 to TRBJ1-2; D perhaps matches TRBD1 (6 bases). CDR1 is SGHKS, CDR2 YYEKEE, per germline (reference sequence). The CDR3 sequence is 15 residues long. Trimming removed 2 bases from V and 6 bases from J, with 17 bases in between. The CDR3 here is CASSFRFWGQDGYTF. DNA of the CDR3: TGTGCCAGCAGCTTTCGTTTTTGGGGGCAAGATGGCTACACCTTC.

This chain's CDR3 is CASHGSGPVGNEQYF. In DNA, the CDR3 is TGTGCCAGCCATGGTTCAGGGCCGGTGGGAAACGAGCAGTACTTC. The chain joins TRBV25-1 to TRBJ2-7, with D possibly being TRBD1 (5 bases). Germline assignment: CDR1 MGHDK and CDR2 SYGVNS. This CDR3 region has 15 residues. The ends were cut back, 8 bases at V and 5 bases at J, with 22 bases in the middle.

V and J are TRBV5-4 and TRBJ1-2; 10 nucleotides match TRBD1. V was pared by 3 bases and J by 3 bases, with 5 bases of the junction left unmatched. Germline V gene lookup returns CDR1 SGHNT and CDR2 YYREEE (reference sequence). The CDR3 consists of 15 residues. DNA of the CDR3: TGTGCCAGCAGCTCTCGACAGGGGGCGGACTATGGCTACACCTTC. This sequence encodes CASSSRQGADYGYTF.

J is TRBJ2-4 and V is TRBV27, with 8 positions matching TRBD1. V lost 3 bases to trimming and J lost 4 bases; unmatched junction nucleotides: 5. This CDR3 is built from 15 residues. Germline V gene lookup returns CDR1 MNHEY and CDR2 SMNVEV (reference sequence). The CDR3 sequence: CASSFATGAKNIQYF. The CDR3 region has the DNA TGTGCCAGCAGTTTCGCGACAGGGGCAAAAAACATTCAGTACTTC.

The rearrangement uses TRBV11-2 and TRBJ2-7; unclear D gene. The V gene lost 4 bases and the J gene lost 5 bases, with 3 bases spanning the gap. The germline gives CDR1 SGHAT, CDR2 FQNNGV. The CDR3 is made up of 10 amino acids. CDR3 sequence: CASSSDEQYF. In DNA, the CDR3 is TGTGCCAGCAGCTCGGACGAGCAGTACTTC.

The gene calls are TRBV27 and TRBJ1-5, with D unclear. Per the germline V gene, CDR1 is MNHEY and CDR2 is SMNVEV (reference sequence). The ends were cut back, 4 bases at V and 5 bases at J, with 9 bases in the middle. The CDR3 spans 13 residues. The CDR3 DNA follows: TGTGCCAGCAGTTCGAAGGCGGATCAGCCCCAGCATTTT. Translated: CASSSKADQPQHF.

V is TRBV25-1 and J is TRBJ2-1; the D gene is possibly TRBD1 (6 bases). This CDR3 contains 14 residues. Germline CDR1 and CDR2: MGHDK and SYGVNS. Trimming cost V 3 bases and J 5 bases, with 11 bases left between them. CDR3 DNA sequence: TGTGCCAGCAGTGACACAGGGTTGCACAATGAGCAGTTCTTC. It encodes CASSDTGLHNEQFF. Based on the CDR3 plus reference TRBV25-1 and TRBJ2-1, the full variable domain is EADIYQTPRYLVIGTGKKITLECSQTMGHDKMYWYQQDPGMELHLIHYSYGVNSTEKGDLSSESTVSRIRTEHFPLTLESARPSHTSQYLCASSDTGLHNEQFFGPGTRLTVL.

This clone was seen only a few times. The genes are TRBV5-1 and TRBJ2-1, with TRBD2 as a possible D gene (5 bases). CDR1 SGHRS and CDR2 YFSETQ come from the germline V gene. The CDR3 runs to 15 residues. The V and J ends lost 4 bases and 1 base respectively, with 12 bases between them. The CDR3, as DNA: TGCGCCAGCAGCGTATCGACGGGATCCTACAATGAGCAGTTCTTC. Translating gives CASSVSTGSYNEQFF.

This clone appeared a single time. This rearrangement joins TRBV3-1 (or the pseudogene TRBV3-2) to TRBJ2-6, with D uncertain. Germline V gives CDR1 LGHDT, CDR2 YNNKEL (reference sequence). The CDR3 length is 13 residues. V lost 4 bases and J lost 4, with 5 bases in between. The CDR3 DNA is TGTGCCAGCAGCCTCCTAGGGGCCAACGTCCTGACTTTC. Amino acids: CASSLLGANVLTF.

This clone was seen a few times. The chain couples TRBV5-1 to TRBJ2-1, with 8 bases that match TRBD1. CDR1 is SGHRS and CDR2 is YFSETQ in the germline V gene. J was trimmed by 2 bases and V by 4 bases; bases with no gene match: 5. This CDR3 spans 15 amino acids. The CDR3 DNA reads as TGCGCCAGCAGCCGGGGACAGGCGACCTACAATGAGCAGTTCTTC. Translating it yields CASSRGQATYNEQFF.

The V call is TRBV23-1, the J call TRBJ2-3, with a possible D match to TRBD2 (6 bases). TRBV23-1 is flagged as an ORF with uncertain function. The CDR3 covers 15 residues. V dropped 6 bases and J dropped 0 bases, with 13 bases sitting between them. This CDR3 reads CASRTRTISTDTQYF. CDR3 in DNA: TGCGCCAGCAGGACTAGGACTATAAGCACAGATACGCAGTATTTT.

Only one count was recorded for this clone. The V gene is TRBV5-5, the J gene TRBJ2-7; TRBD2 agrees at 8 bases. V trimming: 0 bases; J trimming: 3 bases; junction bases outside the gene matches: 11. This CDR3 has 17 residues. Germline values: CDR1 SGHKS, CDR2 YYEKEE (reference sequence). The CDR3 loop is CASSLEVQAGGRYEQYF. The CDR3 DNA is TGTGCCAGCAGCTTGGAAGTTCAGGCGGGGGGACGCTACGAGCAGTACTTC.

The chain combines TRBV30 with TRBJ2-1, with unresolved D. V gave up 0 bases and J gave up 9 bases, with 18 bases separating them. Germline-derived CDR1 and CDR2 are GTSNPN and SVGIG (reference sequence). CDR3 length equals 15 residues. The CDR3 sequence is CAWSVPIGHTGEQFF. The CDR3 DNA sequence: TGTGCCTGGAGTGTACCTATCGGCCACACGGGTGAGCAGTTCTTC.

V is TRBV25-1 and J is TRBJ2-3, with a weak D call TRBD2 (5 bases). The V gene lost 11 bases and the J gene lost 5 bases, with 23 bases spanning the gap. The CDR3 has 15 amino acids. CDR1 and CDR2 (germline): MGHDK, SYGVNS. The CDR3 protein is CAVLGGPSKGDTQYF. The CDR3 DNA reads as TGTGCCGTTCTAGGCGGGCCTTCCAAGGGAGATACGCAGTATTTT.

This clone was counted a single time. The V gene is TRBV7-9, the J gene TRBJ2-2; 8 nucleotides match TRBD2. The V segment lost 5 bases and the J segment 6 bases; nucleotides outside the gene matches: 8. CDR3 length equals 15 residues. From germline, CDR1 is SEHNR and CDR2 FQNEAQ (reference sequence). CDR3 sequence: CASSDFGGAAGELFF. CDR3 nucleotide sequence: TGTGCCAGCAGCGACTTCGGGGGGGCCGCCGGGGAGCTGTTTTTT.

V and J are TRBV5-6 and TRBJ1-2, with D maybe TRBD1 (6 bases). Germline values: CDR1 SGHDT, CDR2 YYEEEE. The CDR3 runs 15 residues. V was pared by 0 bases and J by 6 bases, with 15 bases between. CDR3 sequence reads: CASSLEEGVPNGYTF. In DNA, the CDR3 is TGTGCCAGCAGCTTGGAAGAGGGGGTACCGAATGGCTACACCTTC.

The V gene is TRBV28, the J gene TRBJ1-4; no reliable D call. CDR1 and CDR2 (germline): MDHEN, SYDVKM. The V and J ends lost 4 bases and 8 bases respectively, with 8 bases between them. The CDR3 is 12 amino acids. The CDR3 reads CASSSRIEKLFF. The CDR3 coding sequence is TGTGCCAGCAGTTCTAGGATCGAAAAACTGTTTTTT.

V usage is TRBV7-3 and J usage is TRBJ2-2; tentative D call: TRBD2 (5 bases). The germline V and J ends were trimmed by 4 bases and 2 bases, with 14 bases remaining between them. Germline CDR1 and CDR2: SGHTA and FQGTGA. The CDR3 is made up of 16 amino acids. CDR3 region: CASSSHGVANTGELFF. The CDR3, as DNA: TGTGCCAGCAGCTCCCACGGGGTAGCTAACACCGGGGAGCTGTTTTTT.

The chain uses TRBV7-2 and TRBJ2-5, with 10 nucleotides matching TRBD1. The germline V gene has CDR1 SGHTA and CDR2 FQGNSA. The CDR3 length is 15 residues. After removal of 4 bases from V and 2 bases from J, the junction contained 4 bases not matched to a gene. The CDR3 DNA reads as TGTGCCAGCAGCTCGGACAGGGGGGGTCAAGAGACCCAGTACTTC. Amino acids: CASSSDRGGQETQYF. The complete variable domain, with remaining parts taken from reference TRBV7-2 and TRBJ2-5, reads GAGVSQSPSNKVTEKGKDVELRCDPISGHTALYWYRQSLGQGLEFLIYFQGNSAPDKSGLPSDRFSAERTGGSVSTLTIQRTQQEDSAVYLCASSSDRGGQETQYFGPGTRLLVL.

The V gene is TRBV10-3, the J gene TRBJ2-1; TRBD2 matches at 8 bases. Germline CDR1 and CDR2: ENHRY and SYGVKD. V lost 10 bases to trimming and J lost 9 bases; unmatched junction nucleotides: 5. The CDR3 covers 11 residues. The CDR3 loop is CATAGTSEQFF. Here the CDR3 DNA reads TGTGCCACCGCAGGGACTAGTGAGCAGTTCTTC.